The present T cell receptor (beta chain) was sequenced within a study of circulating tumor DNA in untreated peripheral T-cell lymphoma (dated by TCRdb to the early 2020s). The paper as a whole reports these results and caveats: Tumor-specific clonotypes were identified in roughly 80% of patients, from 85% to 90% of baseline tissues and roughly 67% of baseline serum samples.

To find tumor-specific TCR clonotypes, researchers sequenced baseline tumor tissue that had been collected prior to treatment. In a trial, the study monitored patients with peripheral T-cell lymphoma who were getting frontline treatment by applying next-generation sequencing to their T-cell receptor sequences. With regard to this clone: Its antigen is not yet known. Nothing much larger sits one base from this clone, and base qualities are not available.

The library was obtained by the immunoSEQ multiplex PCR assay. In its TCRdb copy, this immuneACCESS table keeps in-frame sequences only and misses some clones. Where compared with another copy, unresolved V genes explain less than half of these, and the others have no known cause. In all, the sample holds fewer than 11,000 clones, and about 75% of those were seen once. The ten largest clonotypes hold about 28% of the sample. Here V drops 10 bases and J drops 3 bases, and the junction holds 9 bases not matched to any gene. Its CDR3 holds 14 amino acids, cysteine through phenylalanine. Just CDR3 DNA is preserved here, 42 bases in frame from base 1. The germline V gene gives CDR1 as MNHGY and CDR2 as SAAAGT.

The clonotype comes from a human donor with peripheral T-cell lymphoma. The material sequenced was tumor tissue. The V and J segments used are TRBV6-8 and TRBJ2-7, with TRBD2 matching 10 junction bases. CDR3 protein: CATQLAGDVYEQYF. The sequenced DNA: TGTGCCACCCAGCTAGCGGGGGATGTCTACGAGCAGTACTTC.